The next 25 T cell receptor beta chains were all read from a single sample in a study of cytomegalovirus exposure and HLA in healthy donors. This PCR relied on a set of 60 Vbeta primers and 13 Jbeta primers. Generated by immunoSEQ multiplex PCR, the TCRdb table keeps only in-frame clones and is missing some. Among 150,000 to 190,000 clones, around 82% were seen once, and the ten largest hold 6.5% to 7.5%. The sequenced material came from PBMCs. All receptors come from a woman between 50 and 59 years old in good health and CMV-seropositive.

The CDR3 sequence: CAQTGLCGIQYF. In DNA form, the CDR3 reads TGTGCTCAGACAGGTCTGTGCGGCATTCAGTACTTC. The rearrangement joins TRBV30 to TRBJ2-4; D is perhaps TRBD1 (6 bases). Germline assignment: CDR1 GTSNPN and CDR2 SVGIG (reference sequence). The CDR3 covers 12 residues.

V and J are TRBV19 and TRBJ2-3; a weak D match, TRBD2 (5 bases). Per germline, CDR1 LNHDA and CDR2 SQIVND (reference sequence). V was clipped by 5 bases and J by 6 bases, with 24 bases between them. The CDR3 has 17 amino acids. In DNA, the CDR3 is TGTGCCAGTAGTTCTCACAAAGGACGGGGTCGGATCGATACGCAGTATTTT. It translates to CASSSHKGRGRIDTQYF.

The CDR3 loop reads CASSYSRISGEQYF. In DNA, the CDR3 is TGTGCCAGCAGTTACTCGAGGATTAGCGGGGAGCAGTACTTC. The chain couples TRBV6-5 to TRBJ2-7, with 7 bases identical to TRBD2. Germline values: CDR1 MNHEY, CDR2 SVGAGI. The trim removed 0 bases at V and 7 bases at J, leaving 6 bases unmatched. The CDR3 is 14 amino acids.

The chain links TRBV6-5 to TRBJ1-4; D possibly corresponds to TRBD1 (6 bases). The CDR3 covers 14 residues. V gave up 5 bases and J gave up 7 bases, with 14 bases separating them. Germline V gene sequence: CDR1 MNHEY, CDR2 SVGAGI. CDR3 bases: TGTGCCAGCAGTCCGAGGGGGGGTCTTGAAAAACTGTTTTTT. Translating gives CASSPRGGLEKLFF.

V gene TRBV6-5 combines with J gene TRBJ2-3; D remains unclear. Between the trimmed V and J ends, which lost 6 bases and 1 base, there was a span of 8 bases. The CDR3 sequence is 13 residues long. CDR1 and CDR2 (germline): MNHEY, SVGAGI. DNA of the CDR3: TGTGCCAGCAGGTCACTCGGCACAGATACGCAGTATTTT. Translation: CASRSLGTDTQYF.

The chain joins TRBV7-2 to TRBJ2-6; tentatively, D is TRBD2 (5 bases). This CDR3 spans 16 amino acids. V gave up 5 bases and J gave up 3 bases, with 14 bases separating them. CDR1 and CDR2 from the germline V gene are SGHTA and FQGNSA. CDR3 region: CASSVWEWYGANVLTF. As DNA, the CDR3 is TGTGCCAGCAGCGTTTGGGAGTGGTATGGGGCCAACGTCCTGACTTTC.

This clone has more than one count but fewer than ten. The rearrangement links TRBV30 to TRBJ2-3; a possible D gene is TRBD1 (6 bases). V gave up 2 bases and J gave up 1 base, with 16 bases separating them. This CDR3 has 16 amino acids. Germline loops: CDR1 GTSNPN, CDR2 SVGIG (reference sequence). The CDR3 DNA reads TGTGCCTGGAGTTCCCCAGTGGGGGCAGGCACAGATACGCAGTATTTT. Translation gives CAWSSPVGAGTDTQYF.

V is TRBV9 and J is TRBJ1-2; the D gene is possibly TRBD1 (6 bases). Germline values: CDR1 SGDLS, CDR2 YYNGEE. Trimming stripped 3 bases from V and 2 bases from J, with 23 bases between. The CDR3 is 18 amino acids. This CDR3 reads CASSASLPGTHPNYGYTF. The CDR3 nucleotides read TGTGCCAGCAGCGCGAGTCTCCCCGGGACACATCCGAACTATGGCTACACCTTC.

The CDR3 DNA reads as TGTGCCAGCAGCTTAGGGACTAGCGGCGCCAAAAACATTCAGTACTTC. Translated, it gives CASSLGTSGAKNIQYF. The chain combines TRBV7-9 with TRBJ2-4; 10 bases are a match to TRBD2. The germline V gene has CDR1 SEHNR and CDR2 FQNEAQ (reference sequence). The CDR3 totals 16 residues. Trimming at V came to 1 base and at J to 1 base, leaving 1 base not matched to a gene.

V is TRBV2 and J is TRBJ2-1; 7 bases are shared with TRBD1. Germline V lookup: CDR1 SNHLY, CDR2 FYNNEI. The CDR3 sequence is 13 residues long. V lost 5 bases to trimming and J lost 4 bases; unmatched junction nucleotides: 2. The CDR3 DNA reads as TGTGCCAGCAGTTCGGACAGGTACAATGAGCAGTTCTTC. Translated, it gives CASSSDRYNEQFF. Full variable domain (missing parts from reference TRBV2 and TRBJ2-1): EPEVTQTPSHQVTQMGQEVILRCVPISNHLYFYWYRQILGQKVEFLVSFYNNEISEKSEIFDDQFSVERPDGSNFTLKIRSTKLEDSAMYFCASSSDRYNEQFFGPGTRLTVL.

The chain carries TRBV9 and TRBJ2-7, with TRBD1 matching 11 bases. Germline CDR1 SGDLS, CDR2 YYNGEE. V lost 2 bases and J lost 6; bases outside the gene matches: 4. The CDR3 extends over 14 amino acids. CDR3 sequence reads: CASSVRDRGSEQYF. CDR3 DNA sequence: TGTGCCAGCAGCGTCCGGGACAGGGGGTCCGAGCAGTACTTC. Supplemented by reference TRBV9 and TRBJ2-7, the full variable domain reads DSGVTQTPKHLITATGQRVTLRCSPRSGDLSVYWYQQSLDQGLQFLIQYYNGEERAKGNILERFSAQQFPDLHSELNLSSLELGDSALYFCASSVRDRGSEQYFGPGTRLTVT.

This clone has a single count. The chain is built from TRBV7-2 and TRBJ2-7; 7 bases match TRBD2. Germline CDR1 SGHTA, CDR2 FQGNSA. The CDR3 sequence is 14 residues long. The J segment lost 7 bases and the V segment lost 3 bases, leaving 9 bases of the junction unmatched. The CDR3 bases are TGTGCCAGCAGCTTTGGGCTAGCGGTTGAGGAGCAGTACTTC. Translated, it gives CASSFGLAVEEQYF. The full variable domain, in which reference TRBV7-2 and TRBJ2-7 provide the parts outside the CDR3, is GAGVSQSPSNKVTEKGKDVELRCDPISGHTALYWYRQSLGQGLEFLIYFQGNSAPDKSGLPSDRFSAERTGGSVSTLTIQRTQQEDSAVYLCASSFGLAVEEQYFGPGTRLTVT.

The chain couples TRBV7-2 to TRBJ2-7, with 14 bases identical to TRBD2. This CDR3 has 14 amino acids. J lost 6 bases, V lost 5 bases, and 3 bases had no gene match. CDR1 and CDR2 (germline): SGHTA, FQGNSA. The CDR3 protein is CASSQGLAGAEQYF. The CDR3, as DNA: TGTGCCAGCAGCCAGGGACTAGCGGGGGCCGAGCAGTACTTC.

The chain couples TRBV7-2 to TRBJ1-1, with TRBD1 matching 9 bases. The ends lost 1 base at V and 5 bases at J; junction bases unmatched: 5. Germline V CDR1 and CDR2: SGHTA, FQGNSA. The CDR3 extends over 15 amino acids. The CDR3 coding sequence is TGTGCCAGCAGCTTAGGGGACAGGGCTATGACTGAAGCTTTCTTT. This codes for CASSLGDRAMTEAFF.

V is TRBV14 and J is TRBJ1-2; D uncertain. The germline gives CDR1 SGHDN, CDR2 FVKESK. The germline V and J ends were trimmed by 0 bases and 7 bases, with 9 bases remaining between them. The CDR3 is made up of 13 amino acids. The CDR3 DNA is TGTGCCAGCAGCCAAGAATACTCGTTTGGCTACACCTTC. Encoded protein: CASSQEYSFGYTF.

This chain links TRBV18 with TRBJ1-3; possibly TRBD1 for D (6 bases). Germline loops: CDR1 KGHSH, CDR2 LQKENI. This CDR3 region has 16 residues. V was trimmed by 1 base and J by 4 bases, leaving 14 bases between them. The CDR3 nucleotides read TGTGCCAGCTCACCACTTACTGAACAGGGAGGAAACACCATATATTTT. Its protein product is CASSPLTEQGGNTIYF.

This clone has just a few counts. This chain uses TRBV30 with TRBJ1-3, with TRBD1 as a possible D gene (5 bases). CDR1 GTSNPN and CDR2 SVGIG come from the germline V gene (reference sequence). The CDR3 contains 13 residues. V was trimmed by 8 bases and J by 1 base, leaving 12 bases between them. For the CDR3, the DNA is TGTGCCGGCAGGGTTTCGTCTGGAAACACCATATATTTT. Encoded protein: CAGRVSSGNTIYF.

This chain uses TRBV21-1 with TRBJ2-2; the table calls TRBD2, which could not be checked here. TRBV21-1 is listed as a pseudogene. CDR3 length: 16 residues. CDR3 loop: CASSKYAGGNTGELFF. The CDR3 region has the DNA TGTGCCAGCAGCAAGTATGCGGGGGGGAACACCGGGGAGCTGTTTTTT.

The chain uses TRBV19 and TRBJ2-2, with 9 bases fitting TRBD2. Germline CDR1 reads LNHDA; CDR2 reads SQIVND (reference sequence). This CDR3 comprises 17 residues. V trimming: 3 bases; J trimming: 1 base; junction bases outside the gene matches: 6. This chain's CDR3 is CASSMYGTSQNTGELFF. The CDR3 DNA sequence: TGTGCCAGTAGTATGTACGGGACTAGCCAGAACACCGGGGAGCTGTTTTTT.

The J gene is TRBJ2-2, the V gene TRBV5-1; a possible D gene is TRBD1 (6 bases). The CDR3 contains 15 residues. The germline V and J ends were trimmed by 5 bases and 7 bases, with 18 bases remaining between them. CDR1 and CDR2 from the germline V gene are SGHRS and YFSETQ. This CDR3 reads CASSRETGYGGELFF. In DNA form, the CDR3 reads TGCGCCAGCAGTAGAGAAACAGGGTACGGCGGGGAGCTGTTTTTT.

This clone was seen just once. The V call is TRBV9, the J call TRBJ1-1; D remains ambiguous. Per germline, CDR1 SGDLS and CDR2 YYNGEE. V was pared by 0 bases and J by 4 bases, with 7 bases between. This CDR3 contains 13 residues. The CDR3 is CASSVVSSTEAFF. The CDR3 DNA reads TGTGCCAGCAGCGTAGTGTCCTCCACTGAAGCTTTCTTT.

The V and J genes are TRBV5-1 and TRBJ1-5, with no clear D. This CDR3 is built from 14 residues. Germline V gives CDR1 SGHRS, CDR2 YFSETQ. Deletions cut 0 bases from V and 11 bases from J, with 15 bases between. DNA of the CDR3: TGCGCCAGCAGCTTGGAGGGTTGGGAGTCGACCCAGCATTTT. Translated, it gives CASSLEGWESTQHF.

The chain employs TRBV27 and TRBJ1-1; D is undetermined. Germline V CDR1 and CDR2: MNHEY, SMNVEV (reference sequence). The V end lost 2 bases, the J end lost 4 bases, and 11 bases lay between the germline ends. The CDR3 consists of 14 residues. The CDR3 loop is CASSLGSSVTEAFF. Written as DNA, the CDR3 is TGTGCCAGCAGTTTAGGTTCGTCGGTCACTGAAGCTTTCTTT.

The chain is built from TRBV28 and TRBJ1-1, with 7 bases identical to TRBD1. The junction had 5 bases not matched to a gene; V was cut back by 7 bases and J by 0 bases. Per the germline V gene, CDR1 is MDHEN and CDR2 is SYDVKM. The CDR3 spans 14 residues. The CDR3 is CASTSTGLNTEAFF. The DNA of the CDR3 is TGTGCCAGCACCTCGACAGGGTTGAACACTGAAGCTTTCTTT.

The rearrangement joins TRBV10-2 to TRBJ1-1, with D possibly TRBD1 on 5 matching bases. CDR1 and CDR2 from the germline V gene are WSHSY and SAAADI. The CDR3 extends over 12 amino acids. Trimming removed 6 bases at V and 3 bases at J, with 8 bases between. The CDR3 DNA is TGCGCCAGCAGAACGGGGGACACTGAAGCTTTCTTT. Translation gives CASRTGDTEAFF.